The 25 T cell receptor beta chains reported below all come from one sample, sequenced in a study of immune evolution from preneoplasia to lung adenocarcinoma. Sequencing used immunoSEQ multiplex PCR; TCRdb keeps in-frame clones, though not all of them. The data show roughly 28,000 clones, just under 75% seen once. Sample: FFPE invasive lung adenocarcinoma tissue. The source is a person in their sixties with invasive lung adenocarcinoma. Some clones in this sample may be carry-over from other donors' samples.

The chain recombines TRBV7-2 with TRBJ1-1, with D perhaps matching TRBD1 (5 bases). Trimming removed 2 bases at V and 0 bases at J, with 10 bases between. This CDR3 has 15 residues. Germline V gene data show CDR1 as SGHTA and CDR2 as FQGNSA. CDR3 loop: CASSLYQGMNTEAFF. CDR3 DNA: TGTGCCAGCAGCTTATATCAGGGCATGAACACTGAAGCTTTCTTT. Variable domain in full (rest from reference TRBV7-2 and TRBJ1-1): GAGVSQSPSNKVTEKGKDVELRCDPISGHTALYWYRQSLGQGLEFLIYFQGNSAPDKSGLPSDRFSAERTGGSVSTLTIQRTQQEDSAVYLCASSLYQGMNTEAFFGQGTRLTVV.

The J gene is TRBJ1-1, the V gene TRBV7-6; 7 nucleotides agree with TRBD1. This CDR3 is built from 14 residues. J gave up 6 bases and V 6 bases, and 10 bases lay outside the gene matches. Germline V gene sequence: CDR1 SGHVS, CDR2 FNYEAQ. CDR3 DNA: TGTGCCAGCAGTCCCCCGAGGGGGACAGCTGAAGCTTTCTTT. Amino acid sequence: CASSPPRGTAEAFF. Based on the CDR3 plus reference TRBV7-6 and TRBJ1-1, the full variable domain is GAGVSQSPRYKVTKRGQDVALRCDPISGHVSLYWYRQALGQGPEFLTYFNYEAQQDKSGLPNDRFSAERPEGSISTLTIQRTEQRDSAMYRCASSPPRGTAEAFFGQGTRLTVV.

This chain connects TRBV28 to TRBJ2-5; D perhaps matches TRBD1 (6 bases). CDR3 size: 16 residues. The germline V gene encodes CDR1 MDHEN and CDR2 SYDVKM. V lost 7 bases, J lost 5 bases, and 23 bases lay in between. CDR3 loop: CASTTLAGQPRETQYF. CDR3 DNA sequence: TGTGCCAGCACAACCCTCGCTGGACAGCCGAGGGAGACCCAGTACTTC.

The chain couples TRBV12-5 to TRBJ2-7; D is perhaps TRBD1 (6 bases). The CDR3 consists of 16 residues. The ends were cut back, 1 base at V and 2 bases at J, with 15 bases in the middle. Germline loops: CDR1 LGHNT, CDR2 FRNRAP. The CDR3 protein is CASGLDLGQYTYEQYF. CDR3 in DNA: TGTGCTAGTGGTTTGGATCTCGGACAGTACACCTACGAGCAGTACTTC.

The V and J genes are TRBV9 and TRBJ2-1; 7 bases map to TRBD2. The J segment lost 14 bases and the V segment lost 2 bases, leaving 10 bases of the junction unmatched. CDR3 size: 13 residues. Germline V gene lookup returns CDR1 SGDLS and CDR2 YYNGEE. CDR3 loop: CASSVSGAGLEFF. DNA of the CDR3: TGTGCCAGCAGCGTTTCGGGAGCGGGATTGGAGTTCTTC.

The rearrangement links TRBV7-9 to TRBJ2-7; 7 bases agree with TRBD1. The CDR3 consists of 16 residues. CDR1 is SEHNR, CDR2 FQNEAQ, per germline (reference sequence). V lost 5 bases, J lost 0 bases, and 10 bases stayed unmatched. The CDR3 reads CASSATGTEHSYEQYF. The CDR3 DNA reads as TGTGCCAGCAGCGCGACCGGGACAGAACACTCCTACGAGCAGTACTTC.

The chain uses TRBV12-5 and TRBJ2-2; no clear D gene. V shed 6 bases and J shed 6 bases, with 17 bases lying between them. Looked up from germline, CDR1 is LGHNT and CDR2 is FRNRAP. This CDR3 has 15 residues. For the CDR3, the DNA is TGTGCTAGTGGACCTGGAAGGATCCTTTCCGGGGAGCTGTTTTTT. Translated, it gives CASGPGRILSGELFF.

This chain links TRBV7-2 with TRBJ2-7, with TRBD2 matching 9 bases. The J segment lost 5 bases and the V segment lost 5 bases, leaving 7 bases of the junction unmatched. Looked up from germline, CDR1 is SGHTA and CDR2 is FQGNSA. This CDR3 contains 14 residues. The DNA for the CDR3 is TGTGCCAGCAGCGCGGGACTAGCCGGAGACGAGCAGTACTTC. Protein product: CASSAGLAGDEQYF.

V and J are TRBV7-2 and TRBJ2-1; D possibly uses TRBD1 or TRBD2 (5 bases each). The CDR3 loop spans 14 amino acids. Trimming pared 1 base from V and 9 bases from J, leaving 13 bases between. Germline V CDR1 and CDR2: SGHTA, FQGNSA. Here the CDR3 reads CASSLDLGVSEQFF. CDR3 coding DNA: TGTGCCAGCAGCTTAGATTTGGGGGTCAGTGAGCAGTTCTTC.

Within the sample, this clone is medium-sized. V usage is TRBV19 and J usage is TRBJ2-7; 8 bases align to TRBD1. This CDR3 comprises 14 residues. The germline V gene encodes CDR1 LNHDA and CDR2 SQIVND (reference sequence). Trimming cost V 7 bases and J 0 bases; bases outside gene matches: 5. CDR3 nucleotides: TGTGCCAGTACCCTAGGGACAGGCTCCTACGAGCAGTACTTC. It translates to CASTLGTGSYEQYF.

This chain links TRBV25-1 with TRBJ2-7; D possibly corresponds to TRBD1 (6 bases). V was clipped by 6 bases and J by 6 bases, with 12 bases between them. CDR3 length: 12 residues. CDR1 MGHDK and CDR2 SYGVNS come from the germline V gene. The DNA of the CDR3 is TGTGCCAGCAGGGGCTACAGGGCCGAGCAGTACTTC. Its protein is CASRGYRAEQYF.

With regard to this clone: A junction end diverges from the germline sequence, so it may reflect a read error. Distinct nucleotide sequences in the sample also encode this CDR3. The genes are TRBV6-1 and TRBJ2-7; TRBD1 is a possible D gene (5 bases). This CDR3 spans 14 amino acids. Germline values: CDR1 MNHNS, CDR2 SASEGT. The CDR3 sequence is CASSDRVGSYEQYF. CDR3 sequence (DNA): TGTGCCAGCAGTGACAGGGTCGGCTCCTATGAGCAGTACTTC.

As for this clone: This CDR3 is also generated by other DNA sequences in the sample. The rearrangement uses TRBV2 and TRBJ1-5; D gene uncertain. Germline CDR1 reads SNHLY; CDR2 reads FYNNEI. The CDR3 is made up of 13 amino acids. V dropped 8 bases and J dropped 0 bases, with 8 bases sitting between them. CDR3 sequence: CASSRDSNQPQHF. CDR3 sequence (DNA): TGTGCCAGCTCGAGAGATAGCAATCAGCCCCAGCATTTT.

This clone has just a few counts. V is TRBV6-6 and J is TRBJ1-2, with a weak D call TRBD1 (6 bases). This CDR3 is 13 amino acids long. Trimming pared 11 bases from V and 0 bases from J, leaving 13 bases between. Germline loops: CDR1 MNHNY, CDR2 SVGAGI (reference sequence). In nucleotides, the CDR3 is TGTGCCGGGGGCGACTATCCTAACTATGGCTACACCTTC. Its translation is CAGGDYPNYGYTF.

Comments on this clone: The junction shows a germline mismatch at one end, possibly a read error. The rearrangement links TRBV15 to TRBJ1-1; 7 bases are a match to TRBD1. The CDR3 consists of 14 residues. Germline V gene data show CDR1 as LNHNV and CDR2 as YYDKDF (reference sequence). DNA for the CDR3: TGTGCCGCCAGCAGGGGACAGAGGAACACTGAAGCTTTCTTT. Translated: CAASRGQRNTEAFF.

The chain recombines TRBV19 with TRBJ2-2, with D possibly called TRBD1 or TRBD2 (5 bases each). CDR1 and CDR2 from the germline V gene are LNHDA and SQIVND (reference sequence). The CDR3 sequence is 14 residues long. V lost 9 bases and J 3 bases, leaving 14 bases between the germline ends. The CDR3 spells CASNSRGHTGELFF. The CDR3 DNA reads TGTGCCAGCAACTCTCGGGGCCACACCGGGGAGCTGTTTTTT.

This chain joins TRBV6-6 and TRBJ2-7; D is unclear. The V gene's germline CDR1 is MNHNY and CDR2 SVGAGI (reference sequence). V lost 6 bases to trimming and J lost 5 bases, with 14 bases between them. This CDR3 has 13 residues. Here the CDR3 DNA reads TGTGCCAGCAGCCTCACTTGGGGTAACGAGCAGTACTTC. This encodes CASSLTWGNEQYF.

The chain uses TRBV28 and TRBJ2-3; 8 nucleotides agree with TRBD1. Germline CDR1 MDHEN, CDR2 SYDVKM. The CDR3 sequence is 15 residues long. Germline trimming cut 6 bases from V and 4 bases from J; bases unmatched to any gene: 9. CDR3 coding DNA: TGTGCCAGCAGCTACGGACAGGGATCGGCAGATACGCAGTATTTT. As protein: CASSYGQGSADTQYF.

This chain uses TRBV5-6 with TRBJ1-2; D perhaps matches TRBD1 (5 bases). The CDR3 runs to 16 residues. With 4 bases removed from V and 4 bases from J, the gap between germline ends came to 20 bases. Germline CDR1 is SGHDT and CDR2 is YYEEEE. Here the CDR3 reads CASSLQGRGTLYGYTF. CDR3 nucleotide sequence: TGTGCCAGCAGCCTCCAGGGACGCGGGACGCTCTATGGCTACACCTTC.

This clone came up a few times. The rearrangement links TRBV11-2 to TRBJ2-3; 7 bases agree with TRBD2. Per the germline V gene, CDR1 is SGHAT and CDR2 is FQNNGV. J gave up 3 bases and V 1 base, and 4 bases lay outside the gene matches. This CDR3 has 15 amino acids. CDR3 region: CASSLGSGVTDTQYF. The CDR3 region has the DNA TGTGCCAGCAGCTTAGGAAGCGGGGTTACAGATACGCAGTATTTT.

The CDR3: CASSPRKGQGRQPQHF. DNA of the CDR3: TGTGCCAGCAGCCCCCGGAAAGGACAGGGGAGACAGCCCCAGCATTTT. The chain combines TRBV7-2 with TRBJ1-5; 9 nucleotides align to TRBD1. Germline CDR1 and CDR2: SGHTA and FQGNSA. The V and J ends lost 5 bases and 7 bases, in that order; junction bases with no gene match: 12. This CDR3 contains 16 residues.

CDR3: CASSRGPDEQFF. The CDR3 DNA reads TGTGCCAGCTCCCGGGGACCGGACGAGCAGTTCTTC. The chain carries TRBV5-6 and TRBJ2-1, with D tentatively TRBD1 or TRBD2 (5 bases each). V lost 7 bases to trimming and J lost 10 bases, with 15 bases between them. CDR3 length: 12 amino acids. The germline CDR1 and CDR2 sequences are SGHDT and YYEEEE. The entire variable domain, with the rest obtained from reference TRBV5-6 and TRBJ2-1, is as follows: DAGVTQSPTHLIKTRGQQVTLRCSPKSGHDTVSWYQQALGQGPQFIFQYYEEEERQRGNFPDRFSGHQFPNYSSELNVNALLLGDSALYLCASSRGPDEQFFGPGTRLTVL.

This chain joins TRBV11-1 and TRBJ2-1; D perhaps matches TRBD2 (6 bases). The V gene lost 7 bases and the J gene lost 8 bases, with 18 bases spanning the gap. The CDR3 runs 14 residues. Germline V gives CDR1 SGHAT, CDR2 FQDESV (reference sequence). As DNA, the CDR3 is TGTGCCAGCAACACTTTAGCGGATCTGGATGAGCAGTTCTTC. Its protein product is CASNTLADLDEQFF.

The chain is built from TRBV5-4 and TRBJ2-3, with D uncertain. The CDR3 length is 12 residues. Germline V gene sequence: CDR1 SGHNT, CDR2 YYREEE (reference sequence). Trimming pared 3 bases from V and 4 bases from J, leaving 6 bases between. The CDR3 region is CASSSDPDTQYF. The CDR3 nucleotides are TGTGCCAGCAGCTCCGATCCAGATACGCAGTATTTT.

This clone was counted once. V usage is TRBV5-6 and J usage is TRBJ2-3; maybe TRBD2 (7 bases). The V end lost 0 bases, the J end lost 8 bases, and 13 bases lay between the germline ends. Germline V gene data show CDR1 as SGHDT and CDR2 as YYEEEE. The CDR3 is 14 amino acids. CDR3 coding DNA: TGTGCCAGCAGCTTGGCCGGGGGGCCCGGTACGCAGTATTTT. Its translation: CASSLAGGPGTQYF.